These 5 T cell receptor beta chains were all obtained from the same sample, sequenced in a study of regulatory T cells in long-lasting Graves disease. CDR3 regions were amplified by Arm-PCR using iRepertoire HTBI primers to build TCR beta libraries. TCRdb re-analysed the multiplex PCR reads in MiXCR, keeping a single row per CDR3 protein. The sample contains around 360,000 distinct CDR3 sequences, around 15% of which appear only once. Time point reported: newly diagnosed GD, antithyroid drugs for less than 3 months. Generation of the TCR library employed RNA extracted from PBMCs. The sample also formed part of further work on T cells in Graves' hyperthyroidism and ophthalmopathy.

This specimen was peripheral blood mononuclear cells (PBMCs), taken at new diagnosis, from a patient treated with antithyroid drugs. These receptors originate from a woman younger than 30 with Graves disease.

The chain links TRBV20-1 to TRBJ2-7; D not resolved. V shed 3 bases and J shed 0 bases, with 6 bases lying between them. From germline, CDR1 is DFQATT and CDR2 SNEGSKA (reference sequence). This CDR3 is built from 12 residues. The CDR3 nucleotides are TGCAGTGCTAGGTTAGTCTCCTACGAGCAGTACTTC. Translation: CSARLVSYEQYF.

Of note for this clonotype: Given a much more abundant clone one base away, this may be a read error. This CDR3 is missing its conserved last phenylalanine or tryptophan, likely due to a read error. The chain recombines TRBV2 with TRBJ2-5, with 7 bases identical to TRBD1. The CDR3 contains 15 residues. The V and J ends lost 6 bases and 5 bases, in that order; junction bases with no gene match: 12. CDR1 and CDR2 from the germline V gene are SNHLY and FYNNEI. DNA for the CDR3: TGTGCCAGCAGCGGGACAGCCACCAGGGGGGAGACCCAGTACCTC. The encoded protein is CASSGTATRGETQYL.

The CDR3 DNA sequence: TGCAGTGCTAGTCTTTGGACTAGCGGGGCGAGTGAGCAGTTCTTC. It specifies CSASLWTSGASEQFF. This chain links TRBV20-1 with TRBJ2-1, with 12 bases matching TRBD2. The CDR3 runs 15 residues. With V trimmed by 3 bases and J by 9 bases, 9 bases remained unmatched. From germline, CDR1 is DFQATT and CDR2 SNEGSKA (reference sequence).

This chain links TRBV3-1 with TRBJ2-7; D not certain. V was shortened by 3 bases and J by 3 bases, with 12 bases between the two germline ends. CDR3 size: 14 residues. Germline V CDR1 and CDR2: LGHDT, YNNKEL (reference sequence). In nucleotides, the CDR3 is TGTGCCAGCAGCCATGTTACGGCTGACTACGAGCAGTACTTC. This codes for CASSHVTADYEQYF.

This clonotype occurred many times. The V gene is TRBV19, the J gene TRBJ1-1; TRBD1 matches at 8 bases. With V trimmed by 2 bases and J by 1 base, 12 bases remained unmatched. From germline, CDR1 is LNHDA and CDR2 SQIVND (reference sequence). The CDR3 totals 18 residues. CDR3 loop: CASSIIPVRDRGNTEAFF. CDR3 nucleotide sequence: TGTGCCAGTAGTATAATCCCCGTCCGCGACAGGGGGAACACTGAAGCTTTCTTT.